This TCR beta chain was identified in a study of vaccination and CD4 T cells after COVID-19. Study-level information: Nasal swab PCR detected SARS-CoV-2 in convalescent patients; nine had mild disease, one severe.

The treatment was: roughly 10-day PBMC culture with coronavirus spike peptide pools or control peptides (ViraFEST assay). As for this clonotype: Its antigen is unknown.

The Oncomine TCR Beta short-read assay was what sequenced the DNA obtained from cultured CD4+ T cells. TCRdb recomputed calls from the PCR reads with MiXCR, one row per CDR3 protein. The sample comprises some 14,000 distinct CDR3 sequences, about 67% of which are singletons, and 7.4% rests with the top ten. This CDR3 contains 16 residues. CDR1 and CDR2 (germline): DFQATT, SNEGSKA (reference sequence). Deletions cut 5 bases from V and 4 bases from J, with 21 bases between. The rearrangement links TRBV20-1 to TRBJ1-5, with a weak D call TRBD1 (6 bases). The source of this sequence is a human donor who had recovered from COVID-19. Sequencing was performed on CD4+ T cells from blood, cultured in vitro. In DNA, the CDR3 is TGCAGTGCTCTACTGGGGGGGCAGGCAAGAAATCAGCCCCAGCATTTT. Its translation is CSALLGGQARNQPQHF.